The rows below give T cell receptor beta chains drawn from one sample of a study of vaccination and CD4 T cells after COVID-19. Via MiXCR, TCRdb re-called the PCR reads, giving one row per CDR3 protein. This sample yields roughly 8,100 distinct CDR3 sequences, of which under 60% are seen a single time; roughly 17% belongs to the top ten. Their antigens remain unidentified. The sample comprised CD4+ T cells from blood, cultured in vitro. The receptors originated from a human donor in good health. The CDR3 runs from the conserved cysteine through the conserved F or W. The order of the fields is CDR3 DNA, CDR3 protein, J gene, V gene, D gene, clone size. D genes are given only for firm matches. Expanded clones get a size class; other rows say once, few or many, or leave the size out.

cdr3_nt: TGTGCCAGCTCTCAGGGGCTCTTGAACACTGAAGCTTTCTTT
cdr3_aa: CASSQGLLNTEAFF
j_call: TRBJ1-1
v_call: TRBV18
d_call: .
clone_size: .

cdr3_nt: TGTGCCAGCAGCCTCGGGGCATATAGCAATCAGCCCCAGCATTTT
cdr3_aa: CASSLGAYSNQPQHF
j_call: TRBJ1-5
v_call: TRBV5-6
d_call: .
clone_size: .

cdr3_nt: TGTGCCAGTCGGGGTGCAGGGCTCGGCCGCGGGACTTCACCCCTCCACTTT
cdr3_aa: CASRGAGLGRGTSPLHF
j_call: TRBJ1-6
v_call: TRBV25-1
d_call: .
clone_size: few

cdr3_nt: TGTGCCAGCAGAGCGGGAGGGGACGGCTATGGCTACACCTTC
cdr3_aa: CASRAGGDGYGYTF
j_call: TRBJ1-2
v_call: TRBV6-1
d_call: .
clone_size: few

cdr3_nt: TGCAGTGTTGACAGGGGAGGGGGCACTGAAGCTTTCTTT
cdr3_aa: CSVDRGGGTEAFF
j_call: TRBJ1-1
v_call: TRBV20-1
d_call: TRBD1
clone_size: few

cdr3_nt: TGTGCCAGCAGCCCCGGACAGGGGGCTCAGCCCCAGCATTTT
cdr3_aa: CASSPGQGAQPQHF
j_call: TRBJ1-5
v_call: TRBV7-2
d_call: TRBD1
clone_size: .

cdr3_nt: TGTGCCAGCAGTTACCTCGGACAGGGGTTGAGCAAAAACATTCAGTACTTC
cdr3_aa: CASSYLGQGLSKNIQYF
j_call: TRBJ2-4
v_call: TRBV6-5
d_call: TRBD1
clone_size: .

cdr3_nt: TGTGCCAGCAGTGGGGGATACTATGGCTACACCTTC
cdr3_aa: CASSGGYYGYTF
j_call: TRBJ1-2
v_call: TRBV7-2
d_call: .
clone_size: .

cdr3_nt: TGTGCCAGCAGGGCCCAGGGACTAGCAATCAGTACCGGGGAGCTGTTTTTT
cdr3_aa: CASRAQGLAISTGELFF
j_call: TRBJ2-2
v_call: TRBV2
d_call: TRBD2
clone_size: .

cdr3_nt: TGTGCCAGCCGGGCAGGGGGGAATAATTCACCCCTCCACTTT
cdr3_aa: CASRAGGNNSPLHF
j_call: TRBJ1-6
v_call: TRBV6-2/TRBV6-3
d_call: TRBD1
clone_size: few

cdr3_nt: TGCAGTGCCAGGGCGAACTATAATTCACCCCTCCACTTT
cdr3_aa: CSARANYNSPLHF
j_call: TRBJ1-6
v_call: TRBV20-1
d_call: .
clone_size: few

cdr3_nt: TGTGCCAGCAGTTTCCTCCGGCCGGGGGGCTGGGGCACTGAAGCTTTCTTT
cdr3_aa: CASSFLRPGGWGTEAFF
j_call: TRBJ1-1
v_call: TRBV12-3/TRBV12-4
d_call: .
clone_size: .

cdr3_nt: TGCAGCGTTGAAGATTGGTCAACAGGAGTGAACACTGAAGCTTTCTTT
cdr3_aa: CSVEDWSTGVNTEAFF
j_call: TRBJ1-1
v_call: TRBV29-1
d_call: .
clone_size: .

cdr3_nt: TGCGCCAGCAGTGAATGGGTAAACTATGGCTACACCTTC
cdr3_aa: CASSEWVNYGYTF
j_call: TRBJ1-2
v_call: TRBV10-1
d_call: .
clone_size: .

cdr3_nt: TGTGCCAGCAGCTTAGGTCCGGGAACCTCTGGAAACACCATATATTTT
cdr3_aa: CASSLGPGTSGNTIYF
j_call: TRBJ1-3
v_call: TRBV7-9
d_call: .
clone_size: .

cdr3_nt: TGTGCCAGCAGCTTAGTCGGAGTTAGCAATCAGCCCCAGCATTTT
cdr3_aa: CASSLVGVSNQPQHF
j_call: TRBJ1-5
v_call: TRBV5-8
d_call: .
clone_size: .

cdr3_nt: TGTGCCACCAGTGCCTCGGGCACGAACGGGGCTTTCTTT
cdr3_aa: CATSASGTNGAFF
j_call: TRBJ1-1
v_call: TRBV24-1
d_call: .
clone_size: few

cdr3_nt: TGCAGTGCCCACTTCTTAGCCGGACAGGGGGTAATTGATGGCTACACCTTC
cdr3_aa: CSAHFLAGQGVIDGYTF
j_call: TRBJ1-2
v_call: TRBV20-1
d_call: TRBD1
clone_size: .

cdr3_nt: TGCGCCAGCAGCGTGTATTGGGACAGCATGAACACTGAAGCTTTCTTT
cdr3_aa: CASSVYWDSMNTEAFF
j_call: TRBJ1-1
v_call: TRBV4-1
d_call: TRBD1
clone_size: .

cdr3_nt: TGTGCCACCAGTTCTCCTGGGGGCTCGCAGTATTTT
cdr3_aa: CATSSPGGSQYF
j_call: TRBJ2-3
v_call: TRBV15
d_call: .
clone_size: few

cdr3_nt: TGTGCCAGCAGTGTTGGTTTTTATGGCTACACCTTC
cdr3_aa: CASSVGFYGYTF
j_call: TRBJ1-2
v_call: TRBV25-1
d_call: .
clone_size: few

cdr3_nt: TGTGCCAGCAGTCGCAGTGAACACACGGGACAGATCTATGGCTACACCTTC
cdr3_aa: CASSRSEHTGQIYGYTF
j_call: TRBJ1-2
v_call: TRBV27
d_call: TRBD1
clone_size: .

cdr3_nt: TGTGCCAGCAAGGAAAGGGGTGGGGGGGCCTATGGCTACACCTTC
cdr3_aa: CASKERGGGAYGYTF
j_call: TRBJ1-2
v_call: TRBV28
d_call: .
clone_size: few

cdr3_nt: TGTGCCAGCAGTGAAAGGGGGGGCTCCTACAATGAGCAGTTCTTC
cdr3_aa: CASSERGGSYNEQFF
j_call: TRBJ2-1
v_call: TRBV27
d_call: .
clone_size: .

cdr3_nt: TGTGCCAGCAGCTTAGGGGGAGGGGGCACTGAAGCTTTCTTT
cdr3_aa: CASSLGGGGTEAFF
j_call: TRBJ1-1
v_call: TRBV7-9
d_call: .
clone_size: .

cdr3_nt: TGCAGTGCTAGTCCCCGAACCGGGACTTATTACGAGACCCAGTACTTC
cdr3_aa: CSASPRTGTYYETQYF
j_call: TRBJ2-5
v_call: TRBV20-1
d_call: .
clone_size: .

cdr3_nt: TGTGCCAGCAGTTACCAGGGAGTTGGTGTGGACACTGAAGCTTTCTTT
cdr3_aa: CASSYQGVGVDTEAFF
j_call: TRBJ1-1
v_call: TRBV6-5
d_call: .
clone_size: few

cdr3_nt: TGTGCCAGCAGGTCCCCCCCGGGGGCGGACACCGGGGAGCTGTTTTTT
cdr3_aa: CASRSPPGADTGELFF
j_call: TRBJ2-2
v_call: TRBV2
d_call: .
clone_size: .

cdr3_nt: TGTGCCAGCAGTGAAGCAGGCAGCACCGGGGAGCTGTTTTTT
cdr3_aa: CASSEAGSTGELFF
j_call: TRBJ2-2
v_call: TRBV2
d_call: .
clone_size: .

cdr3_nt: TGTGCCAGCAGTTACCAGATGACACCTTCCGCCTCCTATAATTCACCCCTCCACTTT
cdr3_aa: CASSYQMTPSASYNSPLHF
j_call: TRBJ1-6
v_call: TRBV6-5
d_call: .
clone_size: once

cdr3_nt: TGTGCCACCAGTGATAGGGAGTGTGGGACGGGCTCCTACGAGCAGTACTTC
cdr3_aa: CATSDRECGTGSYEQYF
j_call: TRBJ2-7
v_call: TRBV24-1
d_call: .
clone_size: large

cdr3_nt: TGTGCCAGCAGCCAAGTGAGACTAGCCACAGATACGCAGTATTTT
cdr3_aa: CASSQVRLATDTQYF
j_call: TRBJ2-3
v_call: TRBV14
d_call: TRBD2
clone_size: .

cdr3_nt: TGCAGTGCTCGGACTAGCGGCCTCACAGATACGCAGTATTTT
cdr3_aa: CSARTSGLTDTQYF
j_call: TRBJ2-3
v_call: TRBV20-1
d_call: TRBD2
clone_size: .

cdr3_nt: TGCGCCAGCAGACTACTAGGACTAGCTACGGAGACCCAGTACTTC
cdr3_aa: CASRLLGLATETQYF
j_call: TRBJ2-5
v_call: TRBV4-1
d_call: TRBD2
clone_size: .

cdr3_nt: TGTGCCAGCAGCTTATGGACAGGGAAGAGTGGCTACACCTTC
cdr3_aa: CASSLWTGKSGYTF
j_call: TRBJ1-2
v_call: TRBV11-2
d_call: TRBD1
clone_size: .

cdr3_nt: TGCAGTGCGGATCCCGGGATCCGCGGAAACAATGAGCAGTTCTTC
cdr3_aa: CSADPGIRGNNEQFF
j_call: TRBJ2-1
v_call: TRBV20-1
d_call: .
clone_size: .

cdr3_nt: TGTGCCGTCCTCTCCCGACAGAACAATCAGCCCCAGCATTTT
cdr3_aa: CAVLSRQNNQPQHF
j_call: TRBJ1-5
v_call: TRBV6-1
d_call: .
clone_size: .

cdr3_nt: TGTGCCAGCAGTACAGGACAGGGTCGAAATGAGCAGTTCTTC
cdr3_aa: CASSTGQGRNEQFF
j_call: TRBJ2-1
v_call: TRBV12-3/TRBV12-4
d_call: TRBD1
clone_size: .

cdr3_nt: TGTGCCAGTAGTTATAGCAATCAGCCCCAGCATTTT
cdr3_aa: CASSYSNQPQHF
j_call: TRBJ1-5
v_call: TRBV19
d_call: .
clone_size: few

cdr3_nt: TGCAGTGCTACCTGGACCGGCTTGAACACTGAAGCTTTCTTT
cdr3_aa: CSATWTGLNTEAFF
j_call: TRBJ1-1
v_call: TRBV20-1
d_call: .
clone_size: .

cdr3_nt: TGTGCCAGCAGCGCGGGATTGAACACTGAAGCTTTCTTT
cdr3_aa: CASSAGLNTEAFF
j_call: TRBJ1-1
v_call: TRBV5-6
d_call: .
clone_size: .

cdr3_nt: TGTGCCAGCAGTTGGGGACGGACAGCTTACGAGCAGTACTTC
cdr3_aa: CASSWGRTAYEQYF
j_call: TRBJ2-7
v_call: TRBV6-5
d_call: .
clone_size: .